This T cell receptor beta chain was identified in a study of T cell repertoires in cytomegalovirus infection. Looking at the study overall: Recently described HLA-C-restricted plus well-studied HLA-B-restricted CMV epitopes were used.

Study-level findings and limits: Accumulated public TCR beta family frequency recognized individuals carrying CMV together with the relevant HLA. CMV-specific TCR beta clonotypes restricted by HLA-C dominated the ex vivo response.

TCRdb recomputed calls from the reads with MiXCR, one row per CDR3 protein. Of hundreds of thousands of distinct CDR3 sequences in the sample, around 30% were seen once. This clonotype came up many times. Its antigen is undetermined. V was pared by 5 bases and J by 0 bases, with 15 bases of the junction left unmatched. The CDR3 extends over 18 amino acids. The sequences come from cultured PBMCs, collected from culture after CMV antigen stimulation. V is TRBV12-3 or TRBV12-4 and J is TRBJ2-5; 7 bases match TRBD1. This clonotype was obtained from a human donor in good health (CMV status not recorded). Some clones in this sample may be carry-over from other donors' samples. CDR3 in amino acids: CASSLTIGQGENQETQYF. CDR3 sequence (DNA): TGTGCCAGCAGTCTAACGATAGGGCAGGGGGAGAACCAAGAGACCCAGTACTTC.